Listed below are T cell receptor beta chains from one sample, sequenced in a study of shared clonotypes between healthy human individuals. Some clones are missing from TCRdb's copy, which holds only in-frame ones; the method was immunoSEQ multiplex PCR. The table includes about 1 million clones, approximately 70% detected once. Sample: memory CD4+ T cells sorted from blood. Receptors were obtained from a man aged 18 to 29 in good health. CDR3s include the opening cysteine and the closing phenylalanine or tryptophan. The D gene is left open where the match is weak. Not all rows give a size; the values are once, few, many and, for expanded clones, a class.

J gene	D gene	V gene	clone size	CDR3 DNA	CDR3 protein
TRBJ2-5	TRBD1	TRBV30	-	TGTGCCTGGGGGACAGGGCGGGAGACCCAGTACTTC	CAWGTGRETQYF
TRBJ2-2	-	TRBV9	-	TGTGCCAGCAGCGTCCGGATGGAGACCGGGGAGCTGTTTTTT	CASSVRMETGELFF
TRBJ1-2	-	TRBV7-2	-	TGTGCCAATGGGCGACCTTTCTATGGCTACACCTTC	CANGRPFYGYTF
TRBJ1-2	-	TRBV6-1	few	TGTGCCAGCAGTGAACTTCATGGCTACACCTTC	CASSELHGYTF
TRBJ2-2	-	TRBV16	-	TGTGCCAGCAGCCAATCCCCGGGGACCGGGGAGCTGTTTTTT	CASSQSPGTGELFF
TRBJ1-2	-	TRBV27	-	TGTGCCAGCAGTTTAAAAGGCGGCTTGGATGGCTACACCTTC	CASSLKGGLDGYTF
TRBJ2-3	-	TRBV27	-	TGTGCCAGCAGTTTATCGTCTCTAGGGGCCACAGATACGCAGTATTTT	CASSLSSLGATDTQYF
TRBJ1-1	-	TRBV18	-	TGTGCCAGCTCACGGGCGGCCACTGAAGCTTTCTTT	CASSRAATEAFF
TRBJ1-5	-	TRBV7-9	-	TGTGCCAGCAGCTTGGTCCGGGGGGATTTCAATCAGCCCCAGCATTTT	CASSLVRGDFNQPQHF
TRBJ2-2	-	TRBV5-8	-	TGTGCCAGCAGCTTTGAAGGGGGGAAAAACACCGGGGAGCTGTTTTTT	CASSFEGGKNTGELFF
TRBJ1-3	TRBD1	TRBV4-3	once	TGCGCCAGCAGCCAATCTCGGACAGGCTTCTCTGGAAACACCATATATTTT	CASSQSRTGFSGNTIYF
TRBJ2-4	-	TRBV4-2	-	TGTGCCAGCAGCCCGACTTTTATGGGGGAACAGTACTTC	CASSPTFMGEQYF
TRBJ1-2	TRBD1	TRBV6-6	-	TGTGCCAGCAGTTACTCGAATAGACAGGGGTATGGCTACACCTTC	CASSYSNRQGYGYTF
TRBJ2-7	-	TRBV11-2	-	TGTGCCAGCAGCCGAACGGCAGGTGGGGCCTCCTACGAGCAGTACTTC	CASSRTAGGASYEQYF
TRBJ2-4	TRBD1	TRBV2	-	TGTGCCAGCGCGGACAGGGCCAAAAACATTCAGTACTTC	CASADRAKNIQYF
TRBJ2-5	TRBD2	TRBV30	few	TGTGCCTGGAGGACTAGCGGCGGCCAGACCCAGTACTTC	CAWRTSGGQTQYF
TRBJ2-1	-	TRBV6-5	-	TGTGCCAGCAGCTCTGGACAGCTCTTCTACAATGAGCAGTTCTTC	CASSSGQLFYNEQFF
TRBJ1-2	TRBD1	TRBV30	-	TGTGCCTGGAGCCGACAGGGGCCATATGGCTACACCTTC	CAWSRQGPYGYTF
TRBJ1-1	-	TRBV2	-	TGTGCCAGCAGCCAACAGGGCACGGTTACTGGGGAAGCTTTCTTT	CASSQQGTVTGEAFF
TRBJ1-6	-	TRBV28	-	TGTGCCAGCAGTTTACAGTTAGTGCCCCTCCACTTT	CASSLQLVPLHF
TRBJ2-2	-	TRBV5-1	-	TGCGCCAGCAGCTTGGAGGTCCCCGGGGAGCTGTTTTTT	CASSLEVPGELFF
TRBJ2-2	TRBD2	TRBV19	-	TGTGCCAGTAGTACTCGGAGGGCACGGCTAGCGGGAGGACCCGGGGAGCTGTTTTTT	CASSTRRARLAGGPGELFF
TRBJ1-2	TRBD1	TRBV5-4	once	TGTGCCAGCAGTCCCCCGGGACAGCCTTATGGCTACACCTTC	CASSPPGQPYGYTF
TRBJ1-4	TRBD1	TRBV7-2	-	TGTGCCAGCAGCCCTATTAGGACAGGGAATGAAAAACTGTTTTTT	CASSPIRTGNEKLFF
TRBJ1-1	-	TRBV5-4	-	TGTGCCAGCAATCTAAGGGGCGCTGAAGCTTTCTTT	CASNLRGAEAFF
TRBJ1-4	TRBD1	TRBV9	-	TGTGCCAGCAGCGGATCCGGGACAGGGTCCGAAAAACTGTTTTTT	CASSGSGTGSEKLFF